One and the same sample provided the 24 T cell receptor beta chains below, sequenced in a study of T cells in Graves' hyperthyroidism and ophthalmopathy. RNA transcripts yielded amplified TCR beta CDR3 regions. The HTBI set primed first-round TCR CDR3 RT-PCR. One entry per CDR3 protein, called by TCRdb with MiXCR from the multiplex PCR reads. The sample has about 680,000 distinct CDR3 sequences; around a third are singletons. Material: blood. The source is a woman aged 35 to 49 with Graves' hyperthyroidism.

The CDR3 nucleotides read TGCAGCGTTGAGGGACAGGGGGACGGATGGACGACCGGGGAGCTGTTTTTT. Translation: CSVEGQGDGWTTGELFF. The chain links TRBV29-1 to TRBJ2-2; TRBD1 agrees at 11 bases. V gave up 3 bases and J gave up 5 bases; unmatched junction bases: 11. Looked up from germline, CDR1 is SQVTM and CDR2 is ANQGSEA. The CDR3 is 17 residues long.

This clonotype occurred once. The chain carries TRBV10-3 and TRBJ2-6; D perhaps matches TRBD2 (6 bases). The CDR3 length is 15 residues. CDR1 is ENHRY, CDR2 SYGVKD, per germline. The V end was cut by 10 bases, the J end by 0 bases, with 13 bases between. In DNA, the CDR3 is TGTGCCACCGTCGTGGGAGGCTCTGGGGCCAACGTCCTGACTTTC. This translates into CATVVGGSGANVLTF.

This clonotype was seen repeatedly, ten times or more. This chain links TRBV7-9 with TRBJ2-5; D possibly corresponds to TRBD2 (6 bases). Looked up from germline, CDR1 is SEHNR and CDR2 is FQNEAQ (reference sequence). The length of the CDR3 is 15 residues. Trimming took off 1 base at V and 5 bases at J, with 14 bases between the two ends. The CDR3 DNA reads TGTGCCAGCAGCTTAGTGGCCACGGGGAGGGAGACCCAGTACTTC. Translation gives CASSLVATGRETQYF.

This clonotype has a count of ten or more. The gene calls are TRBV7-2 and TRBJ2-7, with unresolved D. This CDR3 comprises 15 residues. Trimming removed 1 base at V and 4 bases at J, with 14 bases between. Germline assignment: CDR1 SGHTA and CDR2 FQGNSA. CDR3 protein: CASSLVSGPDYEQYF. The CDR3 DNA reads TGTGCCAGCAGCTTAGTATCCGGACCTGATTACGAGCAGTACTTC.

This clonotype showed up just a few times. The chain links TRBV9 to TRBJ2-3; possible D gene TRBD2, 5 bases. Per germline, CDR1 SGDLS and CDR2 YYNGEE. The length of the CDR3 is 14 residues. The germline V and J ends were trimmed by 2 bases and 6 bases, with 13 bases remaining between them. The CDR3 loop is CASSVTAEPDTQYF. The DNA of the CDR3 is TGTGCCAGCAGCGTCACAGCGGAGCCTGATACGCAGTATTTT.

V is TRBV12-3 or TRBV12-4 and J is TRBJ2-7; 14 bases align to TRBD2. J lost 2 bases, V lost 6 bases, and 6 bases had no gene match. The CDR3 is 16 amino acids. This chain's CDR3 is CASSWGLAGVTYEQYF. CDR3 sequence (DNA): TGTGCCAGCAGCTGGGGACTAGCGGGGGTTACCTACGAGCAGTACTTC.

This clonotype was seen a single time. A much larger clone differs from this one at a single base, so this may be a read error. This chain connects TRBV10-3 to TRBJ1-1; D remains unclear. The CDR3 is 12 residues long. Trimming stripped 5 bases from V and 7 bases from J, with 11 bases between. CDR1 is ENHRY, CDR2 SYGVKD, per germline. The CDR3 sequence: CAISRTEFEAFF. The CDR3 DNA is TGTGCCATCAGTAGGACGGAATTTGAAGCTTTCTTT.

With respect to this clonotype: A junction end diverges from the germline sequence, so it may reflect a read error. This sequence joins TRBV7-9 and TRBJ1-1, with 7 bases identical to TRBD1. CDR1 and CDR2 (germline): SEHNR, FQNEAQ (reference sequence). This CDR3 is built from 15 residues. The DNA of the CDR3 is TGTGCCAGCAGCACCAGGACAGGAGAGAACACTGAAACTTTCTTC. This translates into CASSTRTGENTETFF.

As concerns this clonotype: Just one base apart from a much larger clone, this may be a read error. No conserved phenylalanine or tryptophan is present at the end of the CDR3, so a read error is the likely explanation. The chain combines TRBV20-1 with TRBJ1-1; D unclear. V was trimmed by 1 base and J by 0 bases, leaving 9 bases between them. Germline CDR1 DFQATT, CDR2 SNEGSKA (reference sequence). CDR3 length: 14 amino acids. CDR3 coding DNA: TGCAGTGCTAGAGGCCCGCCGATGAACACTGAAGCTTTCCTT. Its translation: CSARGPPMNTEAFL.

On this clonotype: A much larger clone is a single base away; this may be a read error. The chain is built from TRBV7-2 and TRBJ2-5; no clear D gene. CDR3 length: 13 amino acids. The germline V gene has CDR1 SGHTA and CDR2 FQGNSA. The CDR3 region has the DNA TGTGCCAGCGCCGACACGTACCAAGAGACCCGGTACTTC. Translated: CASADTYQETRYF. Based on the CDR3 plus reference TRBV7-2 and TRBJ2-5, the full variable domain is GAGVSQSPSNKVTEKGKDVELRCDPISGHTALYWYRQSLGQGLEFLIYFQGNSAPDKSGLPSDRFSAERTGGSVSTLTIQRTQQEDSAVYLCASADTYQETRYFGPGTRLLVL.

In this sample, this clonotype turned up once. One end of the junction is discordant with germline, which a read error may explain. This chain joins TRBV5-1 and TRBJ2-2, with 8 nucleotides matching TRBD1. The germline V gene has CDR1 SGHRS and CDR2 YFSETQ. The CDR3 loop spans 16 amino acids. The CDR3 protein is CASSATQGAGTGELFF. For the CDR3, the DNA is TGTGCCAGCAGCGCAACCCAGGGGGCCGGCACCGGGGAGCTGTTTTTT.

The chain uses TRBV6-6 and TRBJ2-5; TRBD1 or TRBD2 may be the D gene (6 bases each). This CDR3 is 17 amino acids long. Germline V gene data show CDR1 as MNHNY and CDR2 as SVGAGI (reference sequence). V shed 0 bases and J shed 4 bases, with 18 bases lying between them. CDR3 in DNA: TGTGCCAGCAGTTACTCGAGCGGAGGGGGTTTGCGAGAGACCCAGTACTTC. Its protein is CASSYSSGGGLRETQYF.

This clonotype was recorded at least ten times. This chain joins TRBV4-1 and TRBJ2-7; D gene uncertain. The germline V and J ends were trimmed by 0 bases and 2 bases, with 8 bases remaining between them. The CDR3 contains 14 residues. In germline, CDR1 is MGHRA, CDR2 YSYEKL. CDR3: CASSQDKFTYEQYF. The DNA of the CDR3 is TGCGCCAGCAGCCAAGATAAATTTACCTACGAGCAGTACTTC.

The V and J genes are TRBV7-8 and TRBJ2-7; 9 bases fit TRBD2. The germline CDR1 and CDR2 sequences are SGHVS and FQNEAQ. The CDR3 sequence is 15 residues long. The ends lost 6 bases at V and 4 bases at J; junction bases unmatched: 10. CDR3 in DNA: TGTGCCAGCAGGCGTCCCGGGACTAGCATTTACGAGCAGTACTTC. It specifies CASRRPGTSIYEQYF.

This clonotype was counted at least ten times. V and J are TRBV29-1 and TRBJ1-2; perhaps TRBD1 as D (6 bases). This CDR3 has 15 amino acids. Per the germline V gene, CDR1 is SQVTM and CDR2 is ANQGSEA. V lost 0 bases to trimming and J lost 2 bases, with 13 bases between them. CDR3 sequence reads: CSVEEGGAKNYGYTF. For the CDR3, the DNA is TGCAGCGTTGAAGAGGGGGGGGCAAAGAACTATGGCTACACCTTC.

This clonotype was seen repeatedly, ten times or more. The chain employs TRBV19 and TRBJ1-1; D gene uncertain. Per germline, CDR1 LNHDA and CDR2 SQIVND (reference sequence). Between the trimmed V and J ends, which lost 6 bases and 7 bases, there was a span of 15 bases. CDR3 length equals 13 residues. Here the CDR3 reads CASSPREVSEAFF. The CDR3, as DNA: TGTGCCAGTAGCCCTCGAGAAGTAAGTGAAGCTTTCTTT.

This clonotype was counted many times. This chain uses TRBV7-6 with TRBJ1-2; TRBD1 might be the D (6 bases). Trimming removed 2 bases from V and 8 bases from J, with 18 bases in between. The germline CDR1 and CDR2 sequences are SGHVS and FNYEAQ. This CDR3 region has 15 residues. The CDR3 nucleotides read TGTGCCAGCAGCTTATCTGCCGGGGGGGCGGAAGGCTACACCTTC. It yields the protein CASSLSAGGAEGYTF.

This rearrangement joins TRBV20-1 to TRBJ1-1, with TRBD1 identical over 9 bases. Unmatched junction bases numbered 4, after V lost 1 base and J lost 7 bases. CDR3 length: 13 amino acids. The germline gives CDR1 DFQATT, CDR2 SNEGSKA (reference sequence). CDR3 residues: CSARGDRVGEAFF. DNA of the CDR3: TGCAGTGCTAGAGGGGACAGGGTTGGTGAAGCTTTCTTT.

The chain employs TRBV6-5 and TRBJ2-2; 10 nucleotides line up with TRBD1. CDR3 length: 17 amino acids. Germline CDR1 reads MNHEY; CDR2 reads SVGAGI. V lost 7 bases and J lost 5; bases outside the gene matches: 13. The CDR3 here is CASISVGDRGRTGELFF. The CDR3 DNA reads as TGTGCCAGCATTTCTGTGGGGGACAGGGGTCGAACCGGGGAGCTGTTTTTT.

A few counts support this clonotype. J is TRBJ2-5 and V is TRBV6-5; D gene uncertain. V lost 5 bases and J 5 bases, leaving 21 bases between the germline ends. The germline V gene encodes CDR1 MNHEY and CDR2 SVGAGI. The CDR3 consists of 16 residues. The CDR3 here is CASSEGSPGPRETQYF. The CDR3 DNA is TGTGCCAGCAGTGAAGGATCTCCGGGTCCACGGGAGACCCAGTACTTC.

Many counts were recorded for this clonotype. One end of the junction is discordant with germline, which a read error may explain. The rearrangement links TRBV7-7 to TRBJ2-7; D possibly corresponds to TRBD2 (5 bases). Germline CDR1 is SSHAT and CDR2 is FNYEAQ (reference sequence). This CDR3 spans 14 amino acids. The CDR3 sequence: CASSAGPGAYEQYF. In DNA, the CDR3 is TGTGCTAGCAGCGCGGGTCCAGGTGCCTACGAGCAGTACTTC.

This clonotype turned up a few times. The V gene is TRBV29-1, the J gene TRBJ1-1, with D tentatively TRBD1 (6 bases). The V and J ends lost 4 bases and 4 bases respectively, with 10 bases between them. The germline CDR1 and CDR2 sequences are SQVTM and ANQGSEA. This CDR3 contains 12 residues. The CDR3 region is CSVVLGATEAFF. DNA for the CDR3: TGCAGCGTTGTTTTGGGGGCCACTGAAGCTTTCTTT.

The V and J genes are TRBV7-2 and TRBJ1-4; D not certain. The CDR3 has 15 residues. Deletions cut 5 bases from V and 0 bases from J, with 10 bases between. The germline V gene encodes CDR1 SGHTA and CDR2 FQGNSA. The CDR3 bases are TGTGCCAGCAGCCCTTCGCGGTCAACTAATGAAAAACTGTTTTTT. The encoded protein is CASSPSRSTNEKLFF.

V is TRBV20-1 and J is TRBJ2-2, with 9 positions matching TRBD1. The CDR3 consists of 15 residues. Germline V gives CDR1 DFQATT, CDR2 SNEGSKA (reference sequence). With 3 bases clipped from V and 5 bases from J, the junction kept 7 bases outside the gene matches. For the CDR3, the DNA is TGCAGTGCTAGTTTTCCCGGGACAGGGACCGGGGAGCTGTTTTTT. Translation: CSASFPGTGTGELFF.